The rows below give T cell receptor beta chains drawn from one sample of a study of T cell responses to AZD1222 COVID-19 vaccine. Assay used: immunoSEQ multiplex PCR; TCRdb lists only in-frame clones, some missing. Of 140,000 to 150,000 clones in the sample, roughly 90% were seen once. The starting material was peripheral blood, obtained on day 0 of AZD1222 vaccination. The receptor source for this set is an adult in good health. Both conserved end residues are part of each CDR3. D genes are given only for firm matches. Rows may omit the clone size; those that give it use once, few, many or a size class.

V gene	J gene	clone size	D gene	CDR3 DNA	CDR3 protein
TRBV7-9	TRBJ2-7	NA	NA	TGTGCCAGCACCGTGATTTCTGGCGAGCAGTACTTC	CASTVISGEQYF
TRBV5-1	TRBJ1-1	NA	NA	TGCGCCAGCAGCTTGGAGCTGCTGGGGGACACTGAAGCTTTCTTT	CASSLELLGDTEAFF
TRBV6-2/TRBV6-3	TRBJ2-3	NA	NA	TGTGCCAGCAGTTACCCCGGGAAGAGCACAGATACGCAGTATTTT	CASSYPGKSTDTQYF
TRBV3-1/TRBV3-2	TRBJ2-7	NA	NA	TGTGCCAGCAGCCAAGCAGGGGCGGCGTACGAGCAGTACTTC	CASSQAGAAYEQYF
TRBV7-3	TRBJ2-5	few	TRBD2	TGTGCCAGCAGCTCACCGACTAGCGGGATCGGGCAGACCCAGTACTTC	CASSSPTSGIGQTQYF
TRBV19	TRBJ2-3	NA	NA	TGTGCCAGTAGCAAGGGGATGAAAACAGATACGCAGTATTTT	CASSKGMKTDTQYF
TRBV7-2	TRBJ2-7	NA	NA	TGTGCCAGCGTCCTATCGGGACAAGCTCCCGAGCAGTACTTC	CASVLSGQAPEQYF
TRBV29-1	TRBJ2-5	NA	TRBD1	TGCAGCGTAGGAGGAGGACAGGGCCAAGAGACCCAGTACTTC	CSVGGGQGQETQYF
TRBV15	TRBJ1-2	NA	NA	TGTGCCACCAGCAGAGGGGCAGGGAAAGACTATGGCTACACCTTC	CATSRGAGKDYGYTF
TRBV15	TRBJ1-2	NA	TRBD1	TGTGCCACCAGCAGGACAGGGGATTACTATGGCTACACCTTC	CATSRTGDYYGYTF
TRBV9	TRBJ2-1	NA	TRBD2	TGTGCCAGCAGCGTAGGGGCGGGAGGGTCTGGCTCCTACAATGAGCAGTTCTTC	CASSVGAGGSGSYNEQFF
TRBV20-1	TRBJ2-5	NA	NA	TGCAGTGCTAGTCCGGTCACCGAAGAGACCCAGTACTTC	CSASPVTEETQYF
TRBV7-8	TRBJ2-3	NA	NA	TGTGCCAGCAGCTGGGACCGGGGAGATACGCAGTATTTT	CASSWDRGDTQYF
TRBV4-1	TRBJ1-3	NA	NA	TGCGCCAGCAGCCAAGAATACGGAAACACCATATATTTT	CASSQEYGNTIYF
TRBV6-5	TRBJ1-1	NA	NA	TGTGCCAGCAGATTCAGGGGCCAGGAGAAAGCTTTCTTT	CASRFRGQEKAFF
TRBV24-1	TRBJ2-2	few	NA	TGTGCCACCAGTGACCGGCGTCCCCCGAACACCGGGGAGCTGTTTTTT	CATSDRRPPNTGELFF
TRBV7-9	TRBJ2-1	NA	NA	TGTGCCAGCAGCTCGGGAAATAGTGTGCTAAGCTCCTACAATGAGCAGTTCTTC	CASSSGNSVLSSYNEQFF
TRBV9	TRBJ2-7	NA	TRBD1	TGTGCCAGCAGCGTAGGGGACAGCCGCTCCTACGAGCAGTACTTC	CASSVGDSRSYEQYF
TRBV9	TRBJ2-2	once	NA	TGTGCCAGCAGCGTAGGAGTAACCGGGGAGCTGTTTTTT	CASSVGVTGELFF
TRBV11-2	TRBJ1-5	once	TRBD1	TGTGCCAGCAGCCAGGGGACAGCGAGCAATCAGCCCCAGCATTTT	CASSQGTASNQPQHF
TRBV6-5	TRBJ2-2	once	NA	TGTGCCAGCAGTTACTCCGGCAGGAACACCGGGGAGCTGTTTTTT	CASSYSGRNTGELFF
TRBV12-3/TRBV12-4	TRBJ2-7	NA	NA	TGTGCCAGCAGTTTGGGACTTCTCTACGAGCAGTACTTC	CASSLGLLYEQYF
TRBV9	TRBJ2-6	NA	NA	TGTGCCAGCAGCGTGTCAGGAGGGGCCAACGTCCTGACTTTC	CASSVSGGANVLTF
TRBV7-7	TRBJ1-1	NA	NA	TGTGCCAGCAGCACTAATCCGAACACTGAAGCTTTCTTT	CASSTNPNTEAFF
TRBV28	TRBJ1-1	NA	NA	TGTGCCAGCAGTTTATTGGGACTCACTGAAGCTTTCTTT	CASSLLGLTEAFF
TRBV6-5	TRBJ2-6	NA	NA	TGTGCCAGCACTAGGAGTTCCGGGGCCAACGTCCTGACTTTC	CASTRSSGANVLTF
TRBV23-1	TRBJ2-1	once	NA	TGCGCCAGCAGTCTGGGGGGAGGCAATGAGCAGTTCTTC	CASSLGGGNEQFF
TRBV7-9	TRBJ1-1	NA	TRBD1	TGTGCCAGCAGCCACTCACAGGGGATGACTGAAGCTTTCTTT	CASSHSQGMTEAFF
TRBV9	TRBJ1-1	NA	TRBD1	TGTGCCAGCAGCGTAGCCGAGACAGGGATGGGAACTGAAGCTTTCTTT	CASSVAETGMGTEAFF
TRBV2	TRBJ1-1	once	TRBD1	TGTGCCAGCAGTGGGGACAGGGAGGAATCTTTCTTT	CASSGDREESFF
TRBV5-4	TRBJ2-1	once	TRBD2	TGTGCCAGCAGCTTGGGTCGCGGGCTAGCGGGAGGCGAGCAGTTCTTC	CASSLGRGLAGGEQFF